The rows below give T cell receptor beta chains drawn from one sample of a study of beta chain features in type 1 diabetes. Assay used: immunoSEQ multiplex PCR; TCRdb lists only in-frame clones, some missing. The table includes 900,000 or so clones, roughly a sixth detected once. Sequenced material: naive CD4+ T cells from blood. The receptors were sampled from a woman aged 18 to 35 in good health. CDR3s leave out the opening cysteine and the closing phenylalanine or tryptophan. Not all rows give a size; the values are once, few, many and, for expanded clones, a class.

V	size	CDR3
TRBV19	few	ASSPVQGGGNEQF
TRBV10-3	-	ASGDREANEQF
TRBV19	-	ASSILGHTDTQY
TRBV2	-	ASSSGPPWDTIY
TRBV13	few	ASRVRRENTGELF
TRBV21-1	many	ASSIRGWWF
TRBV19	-	ASTLRPTGYEQF
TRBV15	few	ATSRGGTVNTEAF
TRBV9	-	ASSAGTGGFPGSGANVLT
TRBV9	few	ASSGQSSGNTIY
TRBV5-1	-	ASSLGLAGLNTGELF
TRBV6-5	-	ASSYSRQRSNYGYT
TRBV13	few	ASSFRAIFMDNEQF
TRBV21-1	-	ASTRRAGVVF
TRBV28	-	ASSVGAGPNEQF
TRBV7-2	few	ASSPTGVQPQH
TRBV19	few	ASSPRPGGAQSYNEQF
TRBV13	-	ASSLRVEREQY
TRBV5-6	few	ASSRVSGANVLT
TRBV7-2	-	ASSSGRNYGYT
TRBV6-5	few	ASGLTDTQY
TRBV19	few	AARASGANVLT
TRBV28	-	ASSLSLAGGRTYNEQF
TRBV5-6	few	ASSLVRAALFNEQF
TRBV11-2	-	ASSLQHTGVEQY